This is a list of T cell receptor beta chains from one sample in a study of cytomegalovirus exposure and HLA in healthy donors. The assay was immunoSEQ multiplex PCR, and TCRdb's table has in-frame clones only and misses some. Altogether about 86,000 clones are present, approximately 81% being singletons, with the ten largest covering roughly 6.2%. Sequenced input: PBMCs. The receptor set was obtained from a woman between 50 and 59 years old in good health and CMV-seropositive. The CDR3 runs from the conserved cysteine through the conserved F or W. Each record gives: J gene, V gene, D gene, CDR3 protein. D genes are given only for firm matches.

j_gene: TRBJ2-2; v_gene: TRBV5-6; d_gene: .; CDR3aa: CASSLLVGGELFF
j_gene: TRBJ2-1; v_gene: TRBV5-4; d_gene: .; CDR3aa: CASWGENNEQFF
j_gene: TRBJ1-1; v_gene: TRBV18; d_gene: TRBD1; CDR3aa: CASSRDSNTEAFF
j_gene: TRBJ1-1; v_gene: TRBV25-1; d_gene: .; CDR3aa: CASTNDMNTEAFF
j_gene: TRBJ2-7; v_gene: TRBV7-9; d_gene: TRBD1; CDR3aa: CASSVPGQGATYEQYF
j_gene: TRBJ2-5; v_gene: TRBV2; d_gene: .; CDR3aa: CASSAPQETQYF
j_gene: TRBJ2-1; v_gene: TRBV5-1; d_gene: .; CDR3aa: CASSSSHNEQFF
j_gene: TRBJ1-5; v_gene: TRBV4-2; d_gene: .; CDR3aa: CASSQEGERNQPQHF
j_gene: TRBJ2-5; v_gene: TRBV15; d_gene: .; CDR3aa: CATSRDGAGVETQYF
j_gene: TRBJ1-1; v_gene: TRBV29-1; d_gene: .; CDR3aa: CSGLRELNTEAFF
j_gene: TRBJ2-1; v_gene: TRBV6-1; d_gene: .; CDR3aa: CASKGANNEQFF
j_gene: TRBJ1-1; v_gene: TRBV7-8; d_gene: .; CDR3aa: CASSLRGWDTEAFF
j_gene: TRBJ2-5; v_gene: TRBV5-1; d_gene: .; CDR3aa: CASSLSNRDKETQYF
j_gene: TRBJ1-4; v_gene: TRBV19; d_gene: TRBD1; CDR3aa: CASTDRVVEKLFF
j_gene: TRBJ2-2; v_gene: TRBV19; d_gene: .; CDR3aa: CASTTPWRTGELFF
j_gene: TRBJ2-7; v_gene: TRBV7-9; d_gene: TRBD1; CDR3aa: CASSLAGTGDGGYEQYF
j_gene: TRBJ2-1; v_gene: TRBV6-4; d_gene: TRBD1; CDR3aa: CASSPDRGYEQFF
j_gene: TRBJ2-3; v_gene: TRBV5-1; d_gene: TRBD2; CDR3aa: CASNRGSSGTDTQYF
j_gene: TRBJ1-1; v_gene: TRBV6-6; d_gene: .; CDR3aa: CASSYLHSGNTEAFF
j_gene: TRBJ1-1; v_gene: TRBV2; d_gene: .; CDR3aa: CASSADTYTEAFF
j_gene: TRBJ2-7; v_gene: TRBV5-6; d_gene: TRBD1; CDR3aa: CASSRDRGGGEEQYF
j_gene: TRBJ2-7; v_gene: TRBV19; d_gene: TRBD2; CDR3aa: CASSMGTSFAYEQYF
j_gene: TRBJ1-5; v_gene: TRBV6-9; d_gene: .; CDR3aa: CASSYSISQGSQPQHF
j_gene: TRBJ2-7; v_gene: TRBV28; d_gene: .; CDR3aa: CASSSGQTYEQYF
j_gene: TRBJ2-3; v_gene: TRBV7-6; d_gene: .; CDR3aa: CASSLRQHTDTQYF
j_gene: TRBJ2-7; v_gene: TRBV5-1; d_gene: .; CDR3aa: CASSADSHSYEQYF
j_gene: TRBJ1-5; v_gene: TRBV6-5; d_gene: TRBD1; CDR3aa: CASRQGRSQPQHF
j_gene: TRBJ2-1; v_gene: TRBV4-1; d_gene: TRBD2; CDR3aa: CASSLTLGTSDNEQFF
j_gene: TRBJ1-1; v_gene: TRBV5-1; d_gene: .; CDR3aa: CASSPQGGSMNTEAFF
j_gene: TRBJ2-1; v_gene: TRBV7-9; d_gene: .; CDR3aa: CASSSRAGSYNEQFF
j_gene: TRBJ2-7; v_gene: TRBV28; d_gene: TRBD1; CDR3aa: CASSFRDRPYYEQYF
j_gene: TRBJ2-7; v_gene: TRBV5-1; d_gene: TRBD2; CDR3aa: CASSLRTSDSYEQYF
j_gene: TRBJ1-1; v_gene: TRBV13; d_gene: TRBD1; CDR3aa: CASSPDRVVF
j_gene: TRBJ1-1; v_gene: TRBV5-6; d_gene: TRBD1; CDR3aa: CASSSTGDTEAFF
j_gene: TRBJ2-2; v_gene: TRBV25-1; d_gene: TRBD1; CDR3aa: CASSEQGARVGELFF
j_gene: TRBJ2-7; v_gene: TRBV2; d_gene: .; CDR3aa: CASSAGQNYEQYF
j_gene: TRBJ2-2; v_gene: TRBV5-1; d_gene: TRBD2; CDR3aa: CASSSREGPGELFF
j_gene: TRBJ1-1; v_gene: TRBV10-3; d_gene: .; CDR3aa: CAITAGREGTEAFF
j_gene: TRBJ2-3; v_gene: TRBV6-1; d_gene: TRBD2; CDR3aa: CASSVAGGTDTQYF